The next 4 T cell receptor beta chains were all read from a single sample in a study of blood T cell repertoires in COVID-19. TCRdb keeps only in-frame clones here, not all; method: immunoSEQ multiplex PCR. The table lists 400,000 to 550,000 clones, approximately 90% of them singletons. The material sequenced was peripheral blood. The source is a woman younger than 45 with acute or convalescent COVID-19.

This chain links TRBV2 with TRBJ1-1; perhaps TRBD1 as D (6 bases). From germline, CDR1 is SNHLY and CDR2 FYNNEI. Trimming pared 3 bases from V and 5 bases from J, leaving 19 bases between. CDR3 size: 16 residues. The CDR3 sequence is CASSEGLQGSRTEAFF. The CDR3 DNA reads as TGTGCCAGCAGTGAGGGGTTACAGGGTAGTAGGACTGAAGCTTTCTTT. The entire variable domain, with the rest obtained from reference TRBV2 and TRBJ1-1, is as follows: EPEVTQTPSHQVTQMGQEVILRCVPISNHLYFYWYRQILGQKVEFLVSFYNNEISEKSEIFDDQFSVERPDGSNFTLKIRSTKLEDSAMYFCASSEGLQGSRTEAFFGQGTRLTVV.

This rearrangement joins TRBV30 to TRBJ2-1, with D hard to call. Germline V gene sequence: CDR1 GTSNPN, CDR2 SVGIG (reference sequence). The V end lost 4 bases, the J end lost 0 bases, and 7 bases lay between the germline ends. The CDR3 extends over 13 amino acids. The CDR3 nucleotides read TGTGCCTGGAATCTGCGCTCCTACAATGAGCAGTTCTTC. Protein: CAWNLRSYNEQFF.

This sequence joins TRBV9 and TRBJ2-3; perhaps TRBD2 as D (6 bases). V was shortened by 4 bases and J by 2 bases, with 14 bases between the two germline ends. CDR1 and CDR2 (germline): SGDLS, YYNGEE. The length of the CDR3 is 15 residues. CDR3 amino acids: CASSPRAGNTDTQYF. The CDR3 DNA is TGTGCCAGCAGCCCCCGGGCGGGAAACACAGATACGCAGTATTTT.

This clone was picked up a small number of times. The rearrangement uses TRBV5-6 and TRBJ2-7, with D unclear. The CDR3 runs 11 residues. Trimming cost V 2 bases and J 5 bases, with 5 bases left between them. Germline V lookup: CDR1 SGHDT, CDR2 YYEEEE. The CDR3 here is CASSLADEQYF. CDR3 DNA sequence: TGTGCCAGCAGCTTAGCCGACGAGCAGTACTTC.